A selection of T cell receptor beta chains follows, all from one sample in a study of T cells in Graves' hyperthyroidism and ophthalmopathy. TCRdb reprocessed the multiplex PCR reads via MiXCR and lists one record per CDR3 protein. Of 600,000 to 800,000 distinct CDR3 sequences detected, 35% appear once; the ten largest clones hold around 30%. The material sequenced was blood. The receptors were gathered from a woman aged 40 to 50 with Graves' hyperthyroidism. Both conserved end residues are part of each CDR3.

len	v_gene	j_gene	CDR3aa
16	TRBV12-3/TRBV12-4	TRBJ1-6	CASSLGGQGRNSPLHF
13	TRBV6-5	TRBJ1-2	CATWTGESSGYTF
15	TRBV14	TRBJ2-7	CASSQVGRIRYEQYF
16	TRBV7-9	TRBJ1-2	CASSQDAGGFSYGYTF
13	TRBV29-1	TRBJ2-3	CSVYRGITDTQYF
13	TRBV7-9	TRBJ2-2	CASVLSAPGELFF
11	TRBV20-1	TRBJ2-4	CSARKQGIEYF
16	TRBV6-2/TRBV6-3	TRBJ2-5	CASSQGSGTVSETQYF
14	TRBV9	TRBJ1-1	CASSVEGGYTEAFF
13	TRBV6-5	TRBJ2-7	CASSYSKGNEQYF
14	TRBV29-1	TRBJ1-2	CSAEGQGTNYGYTF
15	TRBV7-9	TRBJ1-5	CASSQTGGGSQPQHF
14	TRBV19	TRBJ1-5	CASSIGQGDQPQHF
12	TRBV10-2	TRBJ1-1	CASSHQGAEAFF
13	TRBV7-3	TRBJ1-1	CASSSGQGIEAFF
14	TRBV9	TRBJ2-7	CASSVTGGWDEQYF
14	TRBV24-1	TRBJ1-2	CATSDSGRDYGYTF
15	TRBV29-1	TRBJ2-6	CSVEEGGGGANVLTF
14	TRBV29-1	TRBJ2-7	CSVAVTACGYEQYF
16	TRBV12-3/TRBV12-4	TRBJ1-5	CASARGQGFRNQPQHF
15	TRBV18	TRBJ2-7	CASSPRRDGPYEQYF
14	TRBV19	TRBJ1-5	CASSGSGSNQPQHF